The entry below describes one T cell receptor (beta chain). The target antigen is unknown. The data are from a study of blood T cells in healthy people across ages. Roughly 9.2 milliliters of peripheral blood were drawn from each donor into EDTA-treated tubes. Extracted total RNA amounted to at least 5 micrograms for each sample. The CDR3 contains 14 residues. The germline gives CDR1 SGHVS, CDR2 FQNEAQ. The V and J ends lost 2 bases and 3 bases respectively, with 10 bases between them. Through a sample-barcoded 5' primer and a J-beta primer mix, a second PCR was run for about 6 to 11 cycles. Using its own MiXCR run on the 5' RACE reads, TCRdb lists one record per CDR3 protein. The table shows about 760,000 distinct CDR3 sequences, with approximately 53% occurring only once. Regarding the study as a whole: Long-lived donors exceeded aged donors in naive CD4+ cells and diversity.

The genes are TRBV7-8 and TRBJ2-5; tentative D call: TRBD1 (6 bases). This receptor was taken from a man between 35 and 55 years old in good health. Input material: blood. CDR3 protein: CASSLPRTEETQYF. The CDR3 DNA reads TGTGCCAGCAGCTTACCAAGGACAGAAGAGACCCAGTACTTC.